A selection of T cell receptor beta chains follows, all from one sample in a study of cytomegalovirus exposure and HLA in healthy donors. Produced via immunoSEQ multiplex PCR; TCRdb's table is partial and in-frame only. This sample has around 150,000 clones; approximately 82% occur once, and the top ten carry 1.4%. Sample: PBMCs. All receptors derive from a man in his thirties or forties in good health and CMV-seropositive. CDR3s include the opening cysteine and the closing phenylalanine or tryptophan. The D gene is left open where the match is weak. Clone size appears in some rows only: once, few, many, or a class for an expanded clone.

V gene	clone size	J gene	D gene	CDR3 protein	CDR3 DNA
TRBV2	NA	TRBJ2-6	NA	CASTLTDSGANVLTF	TGTGCCAGCACCTTGACAGACTCTGGGGCCAACGTCCTGACTTTC
TRBV7-3	NA	TRBJ2-3	NA	CASSPGTSTDTQYF	TGTGCCAGCAGCCCCGGGACTAGCACAGATACGCAGTATTTT
TRBV9	NA	TRBJ2-3	NA	CASSVAPSLAGGQDTQYF	TGTGCCAGCAGCGTAGCCCCATCCCTAGCTGGGGGACAAGATACGCAGTATTTT
TRBV15	NA	TRBJ1-5	NA	CATSRISGGNQPQHF	TGTGCCACCAGCAGAATCTCAGGGGGCAATCAGCCCCAGCATTTT
TRBV28	NA	TRBJ1-6	TRBD1	CASTDRGSLNSPLHF	TGTGCCAGCACCGACAGGGGGAGTCTGAATTCACCCCTCCACTTT
TRBV5-4	NA	TRBJ1-3	NA	CASSGTGWSGNTIYF	TGTGCCAGCAGCGGTACAGGGTGGTCTGGAAACACCATATATTTT
TRBV5-1	once	TRBJ2-1	TRBD2	CASSPGTSGSGEQFF	TGCGCCAGCAGCCCCGGGACTAGTGGATCGGGTGAGCAGTTCTTC
TRBV19	NA	TRBJ2-7	TRBD1	CASSIVGTGASEQYF	TGTGCCAGTAGTATAGTCGGGACAGGGGCGTCCGAGCAGTACTTC
TRBV7-2	NA	TRBJ2-7	TRBD2	CASSFIAGTAYEQYF	TGTGCCAGCAGCTTCATAGCGGGGACTGCCTACGAGCAGTACTTC
TRBV7-2	NA	TRBJ2-5	TRBD2	CASSPRRGAGGQETQYF	TGTGCCAGCAGCCCCCGGCGGGGGGCGGGGGGGCAAGAGACCCAGTACTTC
TRBV2	NA	TRBJ2-1	NA	CASTVTRLEQFF	TGTGCCAGCACCGTGACTCGTTTGGAGCAGTTCTTC
TRBV7-8	NA	TRBJ1-2	NA	CASSLEGIYGYTF	TGTGCCAGCAGCTTAGAGGGGATCTATGGCTACACCTTC
TRBV6-4	NA	TRBJ1-4	NA	CASSNLEGYGEKLFF	TGTGCCAGCAGTAACCTGGAGGGGTATGGAGAAAAACTGTTTTTT
TRBV9	NA	TRBJ2-7	NA	CASSVGGSENYEQYF	TGTGCCAGCAGCGTAGGTGGCAGCGAAAACTACGAGCAGTACTTC
TRBV15	once	TRBJ2-5	TRBD1	CATSSQDRDGQETQYF	TGTGCCACCAGCAGTCAGGACAGGGATGGCCAAGAGACCCAGTACTTC
TRBV2	NA	TRBJ1-2	NA	CASSLDRINYGYTF	TGTGCCAGCAGTCTTGACAGAATTAACTATGGCTACACCTTC
TRBV4-2	NA	TRBJ2-2	NA	CASSQPDSSNTGELFF	TGTGCCAGCAGCCAACCGGACAGTTCAAACACCGGGGAGCTGTTTTTT
TRBV11-3	once	TRBJ2-4	TRBD1	CASSLSTGGTNIQYF	TGTGCCAGCAGCCTTTCGACAGGGGGCACGAACATTCAGTACTTC
TRBV6-4	NA	TRBJ1-2	NA	CASSDSRYRGDGYGYTF	TGTGCCAGCAGTGACTCGAGGTATCGGGGGGATGGCTATGGCTACACCTTC
TRBV6-6	NA	TRBJ2-3	TRBD2	CASSYGTSGGTQYF	TGTGCCAGCAGTTACGGGACTAGCGGTGGTACGCAGTATTTT
TRBV11-3	NA	TRBJ2-5	TRBD1	CASSTGTGKETQYF	TGTGCCAGCTCTACCGGGACAGGGAAGGAGACCCAGTACTTC
TRBV9	few	TRBJ1-1	NA	CASSVRDTEAFF	TGTGCCAGCAGTGTGAGGGACACTGAAGCTTTCTTT
TRBV20-1	NA	TRBJ1-1	TRBD1	CSATQGVSAFF	TGCAGTGCTACCCAGGGGGTCTCGGCTTTCTTT
TRBV7-9	NA	TRBJ2-7	TRBD2	CSSSFGLASEQYF	TGTTCCAGCAGCTTCGGACTAGCTAGTGAGCAGTACTTC
TRBV9	NA	TRBJ2-7	NA	CASSVGGGTYEQYF	TGTGCCAGCAGCGTAGGAGGCGGTACCTACGAGCAGTACTTC
TRBV6-6	few	TRBJ2-7	NA	CASSYRVYEQYF	TGTGCCAGCAGTTACCGAGTCTACGAGCAGTACTTC
TRBV6-1	few	TRBJ1-1	NA	CASSEQGRAEAFF	TGTGCCAGCAGTGAACAGGGGAGGGCTGAAGCTTTCTTT
TRBV6-1	NA	TRBJ2-2	TRBD2	CASSDLAGVLSGELFF	TGTGCCAGCAGTGACCTAGCGGGGGTCTTAAGCGGGGAGCTGTTTTTT
TRBV6-1	NA	TRBJ2-7	NA	CASSEGTVQTYEQYF	TGTGCCAGCAGTGAAGGGACAGTTCAAACCTACGAGCAGTACTTC
TRBV4-1	NA	TRBJ2-1	NA	CASSQRLVTSSYNEQFF	TGCGCCAGCAGCCAACGACTAGTTACTAGCTCCTACAATGAGCAGTTCTTC
TRBV2	NA	TRBJ1-2	NA	CASKAGAMGGYTF	TGTGCCAGCAAGGCAGGGGCCATGGGAGGCTACACCTTC
TRBV5-1	NA	TRBJ2-1	TRBD2	CASSSPGLAGQFF	TGCGCCAGCAGCTCTCCGGGACTAGCAGGGCAGTTCTTC
TRBV19	NA	TRBJ2-6	NA	CASSIGQLSGANVLTF	TGTGCCAGTAGTATAGGACAACTCTCTGGGGCCAACGTCCTGACTTTC
TRBV5-1	NA	TRBJ2-3	TRBD2	CASSLREGGTDTQYF	TGCGCCAGCAGCCTTAGGGAGGGCGGCACAGATACGCAGTATTTT
TRBV7-9	NA	TRBJ1-5	TRBD1	CASSRGLGQPQHF	TGTGCCAGCAGCAGGGGGCTTGGTCAGCCCCAGCATTTT
TRBV7-2	NA	TRBJ1-1	TRBD1	CASNSPGQGGPGNTEAFF	TGTGCCAGCAACTCACCGGGACAGGGGGGCCCGGGGAACACTGAAGCTTTCTTT
TRBV7-9	NA	TRBJ1-5	NA	CASSLGGWQPQHF	TGTGCCAGCAGCTTAGGGGGCTGGCAGCCCCAGCATTTT
TRBV7-9	NA	TRBJ2-2	TRBD2	CASSFKLAANTGELFF	TGTGCCAGCAGCTTTAAACTAGCGGCGAACACCGGGGAGCTGTTTTTT
TRBV5-1	NA	TRBJ1-1	TRBD1	CASSLVGQYTEAFF	TGCGCCAGCAGCTTGGTGGGACAGTACACTGAAGCTTTCTTT
TRBV20-1	NA	TRBJ2-5	NA	CSAIPEETQYF	TGCAGTGCTATTCCGGAAGAGACCCAGTACTTC
TRBV5-4	NA	TRBJ1-1	TRBD1	CASSLGDRHPNTEAFF	TGTGCCAGCAGCTTGGGGGACAGACACCCGAACACTGAAGCTTTCTTT
TRBV6-4	NA	TRBJ2-3	NA	CASSNFGSTDTQYF	TGTGCCAGCAGTAACTTTGGCTCCACAGATACGCAGTATTTT
TRBV7-8	once	TRBJ2-7	NA	CASSLATEQYF	TGTGCCAGCAGCTTGGCCACCGAGCAGTACTTC
TRBV19	NA	TRBJ1-4	NA	CARPSLNEKLFF	TGTGCCAGACCTAGTCTTAATGAAAAACTGTTTTTT
TRBV9	NA	TRBJ1-2	NA	CASSESTGSYGYTF	TGTGCCAGCAGCGAGTCTACAGGGAGTTATGGCTACACCTTC
TRBV28	NA	TRBJ2-7	NA	CASSPPIGGYEQYF	TGTGCCAGCAGCCCCCCTATCGGGGGCTACGAGCAGTACTTC
TRBV7-2	NA	TRBJ2-1	NA	CASSLLDGSYNEQFF	TGTGCCAGCAGCTTACTAGATGGCTCCTACAATGAGCAGTTCTTC
TRBV28	NA	TRBJ2-7	NA	CASSLLSQSREQYF	TGTGCCAGCAGTTTGTTAAGTCAAAGTAGAGAGCAGTACTTC
TRBV9	NA	TRBJ2-1	TRBD1	CASSVTGGSDIEQFF	TGTGCCAGCAGCGTCACAGGGGGGAGCGACATCGAGCAGTTCTTC
TRBV7-8	few	TRBJ2-5	NA	CASSPLPGGETQYF	TGTGCCAGCAGCCCCCTTCCAGGTGGAGAGACCCAGTACTTC
TRBV11-2	once	TRBJ1-5	NA	CASSLEVGQPQHF	TGTGCCAGCAGCTTAGAGGTGGGCCAGCCCCAGCATTTT
TRBV28	NA	TRBJ2-3	TRBD2	CASSRTSGSSTDTQYF	TGTGCCAGCAGTCGGACTAGCGGGTCTAGCACAGATACGCAGTATTTT
TRBV11-2	NA	TRBJ1-1	TRBD1	CASSSGQEWTEAFF	TGTGCCAGCAGCTCGGGACAGGAGTGGACTGAAGCTTTCTTT
TRBV6-6	NA	TRBJ1-5	NA	CASSRQNQPQHF	TGTGCCAGCAGCCGACAGAATCAGCCCCAGCATTTT
TRBV28	NA	TRBJ1-5	NA	CASRGGPGHAQHF	TGTGCCAGCAGGGGGGGTCCCGGCCATGCCCAGCATTTT
TRBV28	NA	TRBJ1-1	NA	CASSSLANTEAFF	TGTGCCAGCAGTAGTCTAGCGAACACTGAAGCTTTCTTT
TRBV5-4	NA	TRBJ1-1	TRBD1	CASSSTGGTEAFF	TGTGCCAGCAGCTCAACAGGGGGCACTGAAGCTTTCTTT